The rows below give T cell receptor beta chains drawn from one sample of a study of HIV-infected children after antiretroviral therapy interruption. TCRdb used MiXCR to reprocess the 3' RACE reads, holding one entry per CDR3 protein. The sample includes 15,000 to 16,000 distinct CDR3 sequences, 3% to 4% seen only once; the top ten take about 4.9%. The sequencing used CD45RA+ CD4+ T cells from PBMCs, collected from a donor given antiretroviral therapy, either interrupted or continuous. These receptor sequences come from a child aged 2 to 17 with HIV. Both conserved end residues are part of each CDR3. A D gene is named only where the DNA matches it firmly. Only part of the rows carry a size: once, few, many, or a class if the clone is expanded.

V	D	size	J	CDR3	DNA
TRBV6-9	.	many	TRBJ1-2	CASSLTLTDYGYTF	TGTGCCAGCAGCCTTACTTTAACAGACTATGGCTACACCTTC
TRBV29-1	.	many	TRBJ1-1	CSVDPREPKKNTEAFF	TGCAGCGTTGACCCCCGAGAGCCGAAGAAAAACACTGAAGCTTTCTTT
TRBV6-5	.	many	TRBJ1-6	CASHKSSYNSPLHF	TGTGCCAGCCATAAGAGCTCCTATAATTCACCCCTCCACTTT
TRBV6-5	.	many	TRBJ2-3	CASSYGTAQYF	TGTGCCAGCAGTTACGGGACGGCGCAGTATTTT
TRBV7-2	TRBD1	many	TRBJ2-3	CASSPGQGRTDTQYF	TGTGCCAGCAGCCCTGGACAGGGCCGCACAGATACGCAGTATTTT
TRBV5-1	.	many	TRBJ2-7	CASSGGTPNTEQYF	TGCGCCAGCAGCGGGGGGACTCCGAATACCGAGCAGTACTTC
TRBV28	TRBD1	.	TRBJ1-3	CASSAATGGNSGNTIYF	TGTGCCAGCAGTGCAGCAACAGGGGGTAATTCCGGAAACACCATATATTTT
TRBV27	.	large	TRBJ2-3	CASSLGGWDTDTQYF	TGTGCCAGCAGTTTAGGTGGTTGGGACACAGATACGCAGTATTTT
TRBV12-3/TRBV12-4	.	many	TRBJ2-5	CASTRGGGTQYF	TGTGCCAGCACTCGGGGAGGGGGGACCCAGTACTTC
TRBV12-3/TRBV12-4	.	many	TRBJ2-2	CASSSRATNTGELFF	TGTGCCAGCAGTTCGAGGGCTACGAACACCGGGGAGCTGTTTTTT
TRBV12-3/TRBV12-4	.	many	TRBJ1-1	CASSFKITTEAFF	TGTGCCAGCAGTTTTAAGATTACCACTGAAGCTTTCTTT
TRBV12-3/TRBV12-4	TRBD2	many	TRBJ2-1	CASSAGGGNEQFF	TGTGCCAGCAGTGCGGGGGGAGGGAATGAGCAGTTCTTC
TRBV7-2	.	many	TRBJ2-1	CASSLATAYNEQFF	TGTGCCAGCAGCTTAGCCACGGCCTACAATGAGCAGTTCTTC
TRBV5-4	.	many	TRBJ1-2	CASSLGQVVYGYTF	TGTGCCAGCAGCTTGGGACAGGTCGTCTATGGCTACACCTTC
TRBV28	.	many	TRBJ1-2	CATGGDGYTF	TGTGCCACTGGGGGGGATGGCTACACCTTC
TRBV6-1	TRBD1	many	TRBJ2-7	CASSDRDRYSYEQYF	TGTGCCAGCAGTGACCGGGACAGGTACTCCTACGAGCAGTACTTC
TRBV5-1	.	few	TRBJ1-6	CASSPGNRDSPLHF	TGCGCCAGCAGTCCCGGGAATCGAGATTCACCCCTCCACTTT
TRBV18	TRBD2	medium-sized	TRBJ2-7	CASSPGAGDEQYF	TGTGCCAGCTCACCAGGCGCGGGGGACGAGCAGTACTTC
TRBV5-1	TRBD1	many	TRBJ1-4	CASSFTGTGVEKLFF	TGCGCCAGCAGCTTCACCGGGACAGGGGTTGAAAAACTGTTTTTT
TRBV7-9	TRBD2	many	TRBJ2-7	CASSLPGLPLEQYF	TGTGCCAGCAGTCTACCGGGACTACCCTTGGAGCAGTACTTC
TRBV23-1	TRBD1	many	TRBJ2-5	CASSLSRQGKDTQYF	TGTGCCAGCAGTCTGTCGAGACAGGGGAAGGACACCCAGTACTTT
TRBV19	.	many	TRBJ1-4	CASKGRSEKLFF	TGTGCCAGTAAGGGGAGGAGTGAAAAACTGTTTTTT
TRBV19	.	many	TRBJ2-7	CASSAGAEEQYF	TGTGCCAGTAGTGCGGGGGCGGAGGAGCAGTACTTC
TRBV11-2	.	many	TRBJ2-3	CASSKGLMSTDTQYF	TGTGCCAGCAGCAAGGGACTGATGTCCACAGATACGCAGTATTTT
TRBV20-1	.	many	TRBJ1-2	CSAWTELDGYTF	TGCAGTGCTTGGACAGAACTGGATGGCTACACCTTC
TRBV10-3	.	.	TRBJ1-1	CAISDRLQAEAFF	TGTGCCATCAGTGATAGGTTACAGGCGGAAGCTTTCTTT
TRBV7-3	.	many	TRBJ2-3	CASSPARWQRNTQYF	TGTGCCAGCAGTCCCGCCCGATGGCAGCGAAATACGCAGTATTTT
TRBV20-1	.	many	TRBJ1-1	CSARDQEVGVAEAFF	TGCAGTGCTAGAGACCAGGAGGTGGGGGTAGCTGAAGCTTTCTTT
TRBV6-1	.	many	TRBJ1-2	CASITQLNYGYTF	TGTGCCAGCATTACTCAGCTTAACTATGGCTACACCTTC
TRBV12-3/TRBV12-4	TRBD1	many	TRBJ2-1	CASSVGGQGNEQFF	TGTGCCAGCAGCGTAGGGGGACAGGGTAATGAGCAGTTCTTC
TRBV5-1	.	many	TRBJ1-4	CASSLAGQSNEKLFF	TGCGCCAGCAGCTTGGCCGGACAGTCTAATGAAAAACTGTTTTTT
TRBV29-1	.	medium-sized	TRBJ2-7	CSVEDWPDYEQYF	TGCAGCGTTGAAGATTGGCCGGACTACGAGCAGTACTTC
TRBV5-6	TRBD2	many	TRBJ2-3	CASSFGPVGRGSDTQYF	TGTGCCAGCAGCTTCGGACCAGTGGGGCGGGGGTCAGATACGCAGTATTTT
TRBV11-3	TRBD1	many	TRBJ1-2	CASSFRTGTASYGYTF	TGTGCCAGCAGCTTTCGAACCGGGACAGCTTCCTATGGCTACACCTTC
TRBV19	.	many	TRBJ1-4	CASIPGLTGEKLFF	TGTGCCAGTATTCCAGGGCTGACGGGAGAAAAACTGTTTTTT
TRBV7-2	.	.	TRBJ1-5	CASSNSTGLSNQPQHF	TGTGCCAGCAGCAACTCTACAGGGCTGAGTAATCAGCCCCAGCATTTT
TRBV18	TRBD1	many	TRBJ2-3	CASSTTAGTGTDTQYF	TGTGCCAGCTCAACTACAGCCGGGACAGGCACAGATACGCAGTATTTT
TRBV5-1	.	many	TRBJ1-3	CASSLSGAGNTIYF	TGCGCCAGCAGCTTGAGTGGGGCTGGAAACACCATATATTTT
TRBV3-1	.	many	TRBJ1-1	CASSQGGAGSEAFF	TGTGCCAGCAGCCAAGGGGGGGCGGGATCTGAAGCTTTCTTT
TRBV19	.	many	TRBJ1-5	CASSARVEGPQHF	TGTGCCAGTAGTGCCAGAGTTGAAGGGCCCCAGCATTTT
TRBV5-1	.	many	TRBJ2-1	CASSLAVPPSGNEQFF	TGCGCCAGCAGCTTGGCTGTTCCCCCGTCCGGGAATGAGCAGTTCTTC
TRBV29-1	.	many	TRBJ2-7	CGARDLGGLEQYF	TGTGGTGCTAGGGATCTGGGGGGGCTTGAACAGTACTTC
TRBV7-2	.	many	TRBJ2-7	CASSTDGVGQYF	TGTGCCAGCAGCACAGACGGGGTCGGGCAGTACTTC
TRBV20-1	.	many	TRBJ2-7	CSATTSPAYEQYF	TGCAGTGCTACTACATCGCCTGCCTACGAGCAGTACTTC
TRBV18	.	many	TRBJ2-1	CASSFKQGPTDNEQFF	TGTGCCAGCTCCTTCAAGCAGGGCCCAACCGACAATGAGCAGTTCTTC
TRBV5-5	TRBD1	many	TRBJ1-2	CASSLIFGTGGNGYTF	TGTGCCAGCAGCTTGATTTTTGGGACAGGGGGTAATGGCTACACCTTC
TRBV19	.	many	TRBJ2-3	CASTQAGTDTQYF	TGTGCCAGTACCCAGGCGGGGACAGATACGCAGTATTTT
TRBV7-3	TRBD1	many	TRBJ2-7	CASSWTGGGEQYF	TGTGCCAGCAGCTGGACAGGGGGCGGCGAGCAGTACTTC
TRBV29-1	.	many	TRBJ1-2	CSVGFGGAGYTF	TGCAGCGTTGGGTTTGGGGGAGCTGGCTACACCTTC
TRBV5-5	TRBD1	many	TRBJ1-5	CASSFRDRGIQPQHF	TGTGCCAGCAGCTTCCGGGACAGGGGAATACAGCCCCAGCATTTT
TRBV20-1	.	many	TRBJ2-3	CSARDFVSAPSTDTQYF	TGCAGTGCTAGAGATTTCGTCAGCGCACCTAGCACAGATACGCAGTATTTT
TRBV6-1	.	many	TRBJ1-3	CASSLQPDSGNTIYF	TGTGCCAGCAGTCTGCAGCCCGACTCTGGAAACACCATATATTTT
TRBV20-1	.	many	TRBJ1-2	CSARDGVITF	TGCAGTGCTAGAGATGGGGTCATCACCTTC
TRBV11-1	.	medium-sized	TRBJ2-5	CASSRGTEETQYF	TGTGCCAGCAGTCGGGGGACAGAAGAGACCCAGTACTTC
TRBV30	.	many	TRBJ1-2	CAWSLGINYGYTF	TGTGCCTGGAGCTTAGGGATTAACTATGGCTACACCTTC
TRBV7-9	.	many	TRBJ1-5	CASSLLRGDQPQHF	TGTGCCAGCAGCTTACTGAGGGGGGATCAGCCCCAGCATTTT
TRBV20-1	.	medium-sized	TRBJ2-7	CSARDTKTGSSYEQYF	TGCAGTGCTAGAGATACCAAGACAGGCTCCTCCTACGAGCAGTACTTC
TRBV4-1	TRBD1	.	TRBJ1-2	CASSQAGQGDYGYTF	TGCGCCAGCAGCCAAGCAGGACAGGGTGACTATGGCTACACCTTC